This TCR beta chain was recovered during a study of early T cells in non-severe SARS-CoV-2 infection. In the study overall: It was bulk RNA from unsorted whole blood that was sequenced, and the chains were unpaired.

From germline, CDR1 is SGHNT and CDR2 YYREEE (reference sequence). The V end lost 4 bases, the J end lost 2 bases, and 19 bases lay between the germline ends. The length of the CDR3 is 16 residues. This clonotype has just a few counts. Molecules of cDNA were individually given unique molecular identifiers that were attached to them. TCRdb re-called the 5' RACE reads with MiXCR, one entry per CDR3 protein. The data contain roughly 70,000 distinct CDR3 sequences, about 19% of them singletons. This chain connects TRBV5-4 to TRBJ2-7; D tentatively fits TRBD1 or TRBD2 (5 bases each). The clonotype originates from an adult who was a healthcare worker with PCR-confirmed SARS-CoV-2 infection or an uninfected control (not recorded which). The sample in question was whole blood, obtained at baseline. The CDR3 DNA sequence: TGTGCCAGCAGCGGGCCGGGACCCACACACCCCTACGAGCAGTACTTC. This sequence encodes CASSGPGPTHPYEQYF.